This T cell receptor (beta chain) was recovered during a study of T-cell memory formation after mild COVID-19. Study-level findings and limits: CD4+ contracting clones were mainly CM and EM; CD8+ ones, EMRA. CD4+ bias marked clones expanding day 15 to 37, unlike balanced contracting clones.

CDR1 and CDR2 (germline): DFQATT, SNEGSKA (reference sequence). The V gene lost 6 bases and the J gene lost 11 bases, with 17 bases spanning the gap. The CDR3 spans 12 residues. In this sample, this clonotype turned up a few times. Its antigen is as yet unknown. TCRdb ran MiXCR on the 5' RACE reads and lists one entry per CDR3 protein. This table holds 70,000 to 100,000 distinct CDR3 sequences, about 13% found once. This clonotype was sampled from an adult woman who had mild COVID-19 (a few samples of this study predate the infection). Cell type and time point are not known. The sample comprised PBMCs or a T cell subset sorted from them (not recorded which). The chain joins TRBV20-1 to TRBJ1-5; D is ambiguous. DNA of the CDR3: TGCAGTGCGCCGGAGGGCCTATGGACCCAGCATTTT. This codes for CSAPEGLWTQHF.